This TCR beta chain was identified during a study of blood T cell repertoires in COVID-19. Across the study: Acute and convalescent COVID-19 samples came from the United States, Italy and Spain. T cells, B-cell-depleted T cells, or PBMCs supplied cDNA or gDNA.

Germline V gene data show CDR1 as SGHAT and CDR2 as FQNNGV. J gave up 4 bases and V 9 bases, and 11 bases lay outside the gene matches. The CDR3 extends over 15 amino acids. This clone was observed a handful of times. One Seattle source followed patients from active infection through their disease course. Original handling: Amplification of reference gene primers provided the estimated nucleated cell counts. Here immunoSEQ multiplex PCR was the method, and the copy in TCRdb shows in-frame clones only, minus some. V and J calls and clone size come straight from that table; D and trimming were deduced from the DNA. The sample lists about 160,000 clones; approximately 85% were seen once.

This chain joins TRBV11-2 and TRBJ1-2; 10 bases fit TRBD1. The receptor's source is a man older than 75 with COVID-19, enrolled during active disease. The material sequenced was peripheral blood. Written as DNA, the CDR3 is TGTGCCAGTAACCGGGACAGGGGTCTTAGCTATGGCTACACCTTC. Translated: CASNRDRGLSYGYTF.